A selection of T cell receptor beta chains follows, all from one sample in a study of persistence of HIV-infected CD4 T cells. TCRdb keeps only in-frame clones here, not all; method: immunoSEQ multiplex PCR. The sample records approximately 18,000 clones, over 55% being singletons. These receptors' targets are unknown. The specimen was CD4+ T cells sorted from PBMCs after approximately 18-hour stimulation, collected from a patient who received antiretroviral therapy. The receptors were sampled from an adult woman with HIV who was CMV-seropositive. The CDR3 runs from the conserved cysteine through the conserved F or W. D genes are given only for firm matches. Size is stated for part of the rows, as once, few or many counts, or as a class when the clone is expanded.

CDR3 protein	CDR3 DNA	clone size	J gene	V gene	D gene
CASSPGQEPNYGYTF	TGTGCCAGCTCACCCGGACAGGAGCCGAACTATGGCTACACCTTC	NA	TRBJ1-2	TRBV18	TRBD1
CASNRDRETDTQYF	TGCGCCAGTAACCGGGACAGGGAAACAGATACGCAGTATTTT	NA	TRBJ2-3	TRBV5-1	TRBD1
CASSQSGTANEQFF	TGTGCCAGCAGCCAAAGCGGGACCGCCAATGAGCAGTTCTTC	medium-sized	TRBJ2-1	TRBV7-3	TRBD2
CASTQGLAGQEQFF	TGTGCCAGCACCCAAGGTCTAGCGGGCCAAGAGCAGTTCTTC	NA	TRBJ2-1	TRBV2	TRBD2
CASTIRTVNQPQHF	TGTGCCAGTACCATCCGGACAGTCAATCAGCCCCAGCATTTT	once	TRBJ1-5	TRBV19	NA
CASSGGLAGWQYF	TGCGCCAGCAGTGGAGGGCTAGCGGGTTGGCAGTACTTC	NA	TRBJ2-7	TRBV10-2	TRBD2
CASSRSGLAGGSYEQYF	TGTGCCAGCTCGCGCTCGGGACTAGCGGGGGGCTCCTACGAGCAGTACTTC	NA	TRBJ2-7	TRBV18	TRBD2
CASSLPQLGTAQETQYF	TGTGCCAGCAGCTTACCACAGTTAGGGACAGCCCAAGAGACCCAGTACTTC	NA	TRBJ2-5	TRBV5-4	TRBD1
CASSERSYEQYF	TGTGCCAGCAGTGAAAGGAGCTACGAGCAGTACTTC	NA	TRBJ2-7	TRBV6-1	NA
CASSHRGTGANTGELFF	TGCGCCAGCAGCCATAGGGGGACAGGGGCGAACACCGGGGAGCTGTTTTTT	medium-sized	TRBJ2-2	TRBV5-1	TRBD1
CASSLVTSGAYNSPLHF	TGCGCCAGCAGCTTGGTTACTTCCGGGGCTTATAATTCACCCCTCCACTTT	NA	TRBJ1-6	TRBV5-1	NA
CASSRDREGDTQYF	TGCGCCAGCAGCCGGGACAGGGAAGGAGATACGCAGTATTTT	NA	TRBJ2-3	TRBV5-1	TRBD1
CASSRTTGEQYF	TGCGCCAGCAGCCGGACGACCGGCGAGCAGTACTTC	NA	TRBJ2-7	TRBV5-1	NA
CASSYRTESSYNEQFF	TGTGCCAGCAGTTATAGGACGGAAAGCTCCTACAATGAGCAGTTCTTC	NA	TRBJ2-1	TRBV6-5	NA
CASSAPQRDRGRTEAFF	TGTGCCAGCAGTGCCCCCCAGCGGGACAGGGGGCGCACTGAAGCTTTCTTT	NA	TRBJ1-1	TRBV28	TRBD1
CASSLDYGEKLFF	TGTGCCAGCAGCTTGGATTATGGGGAAAAACTGTTTTTT	NA	TRBJ1-4	TRBV5-4	NA
CATLMGATKQYF	TGTGCCACCCTGATGGGAGCTACGAAGCAGTACTTC	NA	TRBJ2-7	TRBV7-8	NA
CASSLVAAGNTGELFF	TGTGCCAGCAGCTTAGTAGCGGCGGGGAACACCGGGGAGCTGTTTTTT	NA	TRBJ2-2	TRBV7-8	NA
CASSRGASEGVGYTF	TGTGCCAGCAGCCGCGGCGCGTCAGAGGGGGTCGGCTACACCTTC	NA	TRBJ1-2	TRBV3-1/TRBV3-2	NA
CASRETGQGEETQYF	TGCGCCAGCCGAGAAACCGGACAGGGGGAAGAGACCCAGTACTTC	NA	TRBJ2-5	TRBV23-1	TRBD1
CASSPGTEGNTIYF	TGCGCCAGCAGCCCCGGCACCGAAGGAAACACCATATATTTT	NA	TRBJ1-3	TRBV5-1	NA
CSVKQAGSSGEQYF	TGCAGCGTTAAGCAGGCAGGTAGTTCGGGAGAGCAGTACTTC	NA	TRBJ2-7	TRBV29-1	NA
CASRLDTDTDTQYF	TGTGCCAGCAGATTAGACACAGACACAGATACGCAGTATTTT	few	TRBJ2-3	TRBV2	NA
CSAGRGNNEKLFF	TGCAGCGCCGGCAGGGGGAATAATGAAAAACTGTTTTTT	once	TRBJ1-4	TRBV29-1	TRBD1
CASSVGVLGRGELFF	TGTGCCAGCAGCGTAGGGGTACTGGGGCGCGGGGAGCTGTTTTTT	NA	TRBJ2-2	TRBV9	NA